This section outlines one T cell receptor beta chain sequence together with its context. The data belong to a study of blood T cell repertoires in COVID-19. About the study: Donors in the United States, Italy and Spain gave samples during acute or convalescent COVID-19. The cDNA or gDNA used as material had been derived from T cells, B-cell-depleted T cells, or PBMCs.

Original processing notes: Estimation of nucleated cell counts relied on the amplification of reference gene primers. Sequencing used immunoSEQ multiplex PCR; TCRdb keeps in-frame clones, though not all of them. V, J and clone size are taken as reported in that table, and D and trimming were inferred from the DNA itself. Of hundreds of thousands of clones listed, roughly 89% are singletons. The germline CDR1 and CDR2 sequences are MGHRA and YSYEKL. V shed 1 base, J shed 7 bases, and the junction held 4 bases outside the gene matches. The CDR3 covers 16 residues. The sequenced sample consisted of peripheral blood. The TCR comes from a woman aged 25 to 45 with active or convalescent COVID-19. The rearrangement links TRBV4-1 to TRBJ1-6; 10 bases map to TRBD1. The CDR3 region is CASSQAPGQGNSPLHF. The CDR3 DNA is TGCGCCAGCAGCCAAGCCCCGGGACAGGGGAATTCACCCCTCCACTTT.